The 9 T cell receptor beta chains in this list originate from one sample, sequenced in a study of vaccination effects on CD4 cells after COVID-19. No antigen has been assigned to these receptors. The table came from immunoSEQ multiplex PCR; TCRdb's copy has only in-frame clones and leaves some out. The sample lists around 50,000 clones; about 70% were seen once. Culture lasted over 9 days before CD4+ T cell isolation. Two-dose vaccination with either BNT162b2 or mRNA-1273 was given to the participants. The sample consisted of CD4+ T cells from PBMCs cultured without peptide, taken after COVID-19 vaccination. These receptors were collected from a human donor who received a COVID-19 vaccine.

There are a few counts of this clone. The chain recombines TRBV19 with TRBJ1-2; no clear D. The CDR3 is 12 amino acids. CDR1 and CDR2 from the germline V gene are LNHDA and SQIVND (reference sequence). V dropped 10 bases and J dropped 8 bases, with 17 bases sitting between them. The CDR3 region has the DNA TGTGCCATCCTGGGAGGGTCTAAAGGCTACACCTTC. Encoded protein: CAILGGSKGYTF.

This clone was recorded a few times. CDR3 sequence: CASSLDPSNGELFF. In nucleotides, the CDR3 is TGTGCCAGCAGCTTAGATCCATCGAACGGGGAGCTGTTTTTT. The rearrangement links TRBV11-2 to TRBJ2-2; D gene uncertain. The CDR3 runs to 14 residues. V lost 0 bases and J 7 bases, leaving 9 bases between the germline ends. Germline values: CDR1 SGHAT, CDR2 FQNNGV.

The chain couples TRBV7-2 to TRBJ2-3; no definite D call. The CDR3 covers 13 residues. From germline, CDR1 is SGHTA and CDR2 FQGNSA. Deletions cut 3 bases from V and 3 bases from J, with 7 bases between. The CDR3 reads CASSFGLTDTQYF. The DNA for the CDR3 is TGTGCCAGCAGCTTTGGCTTGACAGATACGCAGTATTTT. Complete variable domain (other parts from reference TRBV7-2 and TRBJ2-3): GAGVSQSPSNKVTEKGKDVELRCDPISGHTALYWYRQSLGQGLEFLIYFQGNSAPDKSGLPSDRFSAERTGGSVSTLTIQRTQQEDSAVYLCASSFGLTDTQYFGPGTRLTVL.

As DNA, the CDR3 is TGTGCCAGCAGCCCCAACCCCTACATTGGCAACTATGGCTACACCTTC. Its translation is CASSPNPYIGNYGYTF. The chain is built from TRBV9 and TRBJ1-2; D gene ambiguous. V was trimmed by 4 bases and J by 2 bases, leaving 18 bases between them. The CDR3 loop spans 16 amino acids. In germline, CDR1 is SGDLS, CDR2 YYNGEE.

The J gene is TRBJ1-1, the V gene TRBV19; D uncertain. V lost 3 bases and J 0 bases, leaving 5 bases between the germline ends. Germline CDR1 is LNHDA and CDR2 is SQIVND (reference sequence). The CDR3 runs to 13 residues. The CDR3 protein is CASSISVNTEAFF. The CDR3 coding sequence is TGTGCCAGTAGTATCTCGGTGAACACTGAAGCTTTCTTT.

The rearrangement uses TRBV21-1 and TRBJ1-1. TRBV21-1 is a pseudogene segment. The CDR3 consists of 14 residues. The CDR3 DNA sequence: TGTGCCAGCGGAGTCGGGGACCAGAACACTGAAGCTTTCTTT. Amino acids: CASGVGDQNTEAFF.

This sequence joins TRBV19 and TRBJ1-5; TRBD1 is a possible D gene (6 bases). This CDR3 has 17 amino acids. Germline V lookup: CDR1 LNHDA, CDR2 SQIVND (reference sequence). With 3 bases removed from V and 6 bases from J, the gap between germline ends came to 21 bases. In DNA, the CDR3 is TGTGCCAGTAGTATTGGGGGCAGGGTGGGTGCGGGTCAGCCCCAGCATTTT. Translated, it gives CASSIGGRVGAGQPQHF.

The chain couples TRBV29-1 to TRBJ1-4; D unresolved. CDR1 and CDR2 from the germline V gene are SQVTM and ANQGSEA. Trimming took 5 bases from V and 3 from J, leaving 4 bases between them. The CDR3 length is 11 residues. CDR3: CSVRSNEKLFF. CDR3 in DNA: TGCAGCGTTCGATCTAATGAAAAACTGTTTTTT.

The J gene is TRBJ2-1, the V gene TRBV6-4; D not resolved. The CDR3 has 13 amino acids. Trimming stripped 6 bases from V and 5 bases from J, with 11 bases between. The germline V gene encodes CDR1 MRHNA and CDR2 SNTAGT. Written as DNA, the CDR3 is TGTGCCAGCAGCTCGGTCAGAAACAATGAGCAGTTCTTC. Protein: CASSSVRNNEQFF.